This entry concerns a single TCR beta chain. This entry is derived from a study of T cell responses to AZD1222 COVID-19 vaccine. Whole-study context: Second-dose intervals near 4 or 12 weeks were combined.

Only in-frame clones appear in the TCRdb table, and some are missing; sequencing was by immunoSEQ multiplex PCR. The table has under 150,000 clones, approximately 94% seen once. Source: peripheral blood, taken on day 0 of AZD1222 vaccination. The source is an adult in good health.

The DNA for the CDR3 is TGTGCCAGCACTCCCGAGTTCCGGAGGCAGAATCAGCCCCAGCATTTT. Its translation is CASTPEFRRQNQPQHF. The chain is built from TRBV6-6 and TRBJ1-5, with D unclear. Trimming stripped 7 bases from V and 4 bases from J, with 20 bases between. Germline V lookup: CDR1 MNHNY, CDR2 SVGAGI (reference sequence). There are 16 residues in the CDR3.